The count of the clone carrying this T cell receptor (beta chain) is one. The method was immunoSEQ multiplex PCR; TCRdb's version includes in-frame clones alone and lacks a portion of them. This table holds about 180,000 clones, around 85% found once. With 0 bases removed from V and 1 base from J, the gap between germline ends came to 9 bases. The CDR3 runs 16 residues. The V gene's germline CDR1 is SEHNR and CDR2 FQNEAQ (reference sequence). The sample is drawn from a study of blood T cell repertoires in COVID-19. For the study at large: In each case, the material was cDNA or gDNA derived from T cells, B-cell-depleted T cells, or PBMCs.

The material sequenced was peripheral blood. The genes are TRBV7-9 and TRBJ2-2; a weak D match, TRBD2 (6 bases). The source is a human donor with active or convalescent COVID-19. The donor label of this sample is uncertain. The CDR3 loop reads CASSLAGRENTGELFF. In nucleotides, the CDR3 is TGTGCCAGCAGCTTAGCCGGGCGGGAGAACACCGGGGAGCTGTTTTTT.